The entry that follows covers one T cell receptor beta chain sequence. Antigen: not known. These data originate in a study of shared clonotypes between healthy human individuals. General study findings and limits: Having only a few donors restricted how much genetic and exposure-history diversity was captured.

With 0 bases removed from V and 7 bases from J, the gap between germline ends came to 7 bases. Germline-derived CDR1 and CDR2 are SGHNT and YENEEA. The CDR3 is 13 amino acids. Everyone who donated was a Caucasian adult who lived in Nashville, Tennessee. Generated by immunoSEQ multiplex PCR, the TCRdb table keeps only in-frame clones and is missing some. The sample lists 2 million to 2.5 million clones; about 94% were seen once. V and J are TRBV11-3 and TRBJ2-1; D gene uncertain. This receptor was identified in a man in his late teens or twenties in good health. Sequenced sample: naive CD4+ T cells sorted from blood. Indicated subset: CD45RA+ positively selected. Written as DNA, the CDR3 is TGTGCCAGCAGCTTAGACGAATTTAATGAGCAGTTCTTC. It specifies CASSLDEFNEQFF.